Each of the 17 T cell receptor beta chains below was sequenced from the same sample in a study of radiotherapy plus CTLA-4 blockade in lung cancer. Assay used: immunoSEQ multiplex PCR; TCRdb lists only in-frame clones, some missing. Altogether fewer than 40,000 clones are present, more than 70% being singletons, with the ten largest covering 20% to 30%. The source was peripheral blood, collected from a patient treated with radiotherapy plus ipilimumab. These receptors came from a human donor with non-small cell lung cancer that progressed on radiotherapy plus ipilimumab.

The rearrangement uses TRBV29-1 and TRBJ2-7; tentative D call: TRBD2 (5 bases). Germline V gene data show CDR1 as SQVTM and CDR2 as ANQGSEA. This CDR3 region has 14 residues. Trimming left V 8 bases short and J 4 bases short, with 21 bases between. CDR3 sequence reads: CSCRAGEGGYEQYF. CDR3 nucleotides: TGCAGCTGTCGGGCGGGCGAGGGTGGATACGAGCAGTACTTC.

The chain couples TRBV6-5 to TRBJ1-4; D unclear. Germline V gives CDR1 MNHEY, CDR2 SVGAGI. Trimming pared 3 bases from V and 10 bases from J, leaving 12 bases between. This CDR3 contains 13 residues. The CDR3 here is CASSYTERAKLFF. CDR3 DNA: TGTGCCAGCAGTTATACGGAGAGGGCAAAACTGTTTTTT.

This sequence joins TRBV14 and TRBJ1-1; D uncertain. The V end was cut by 1 base, the J end by 4 bases, with 19 bases between. The CDR3 loop spans 17 amino acids. CDR1 is SGHDN, CDR2 FVKESK, per germline. The CDR3 sequence: CASSQGWAGTSFTEAFF. The CDR3 region has the DNA TGTGCCAGCAGCCAAGGGTGGGCAGGAACCTCTTTCACTGAAGCTTTCTTT.

The CDR3 loop is CASSLAGMANYGYTF. As DNA, the CDR3 is TGCGCCAGCAGCTTGGCAGGGATGGCAAACTATGGCTACACCTTC. This chain connects TRBV5-1 to TRBJ1-2; weak D call: TRBD1 (5 bases). Trimming pared 0 bases from V and 2 bases from J, leaving 11 bases between. This CDR3 is built from 15 residues. The V gene's germline CDR1 is SGHRS and CDR2 YFSETQ.

This clone was found once. The chain has TRBV19 and TRBJ2-5; D gene unclear. The CDR3 spans 13 residues. V lost 4 bases and J 0 bases, leaving 6 bases between the germline ends. CDR1 and CDR2 from the germline V gene are LNHDA and SQIVND (reference sequence). The CDR3 nucleotides are TGTGCCAGTAGTACAGCGTACCAAGAGACCCAGTACTTC. Translating gives CASSTAYQETQYF.

This clone was found a few times. The chain uses TRBV7-2 and TRBJ2-5, with D perhaps matching TRBD2 (5 bases). Trimming cost V 8 bases and J 4 bases, with 20 bases left between them. This CDR3 is 15 amino acids long. Germline CDR1 reads SGHTA; CDR2 reads FQGNSA. CDR3 in DNA: TGTGCCAGCGAAAAACGGCGGGTTACGGGAGAGACCCAGTACTTC. As protein: CASEKRRVTGETQYF.

V is TRBV23-1 and J is TRBJ2-7; TRBD1 matches at 9 bases. TRBV23-1 is known as an ORF, though its function is uncertain. The CDR3 length is 14 residues. The V segment lost 5 bases and the J segment 2 bases; nucleotides outside the gene matches: 4. This CDR3 reads CASSSRQGAYEQYF. CDR3 DNA: TGCGCCAGCAGTTCCAGACAGGGGGCCTACGAGCAGTACTTC.

With respect to this clone: Other DNA variants within this sample encode the same CDR3. The chain recombines TRBV5-1 with TRBJ1-2; D not certain. V lost 5 bases and J lost 2, with 7 bases in between. The CDR3 totals 12 residues. The germline V gene encodes CDR1 SGHRS and CDR2 YFSETQ. CDR3 DNA sequence: TGCGCCAGCAGGGGCGGGAACTATGGCTACACCTTC. This gives the protein CASRGGNYGYTF.

This chain joins TRBV13 and TRBJ2-6, with 10 bases fitting TRBD2. This CDR3 is built from 17 residues. Per the germline V gene, CDR1 is PRHDT and CDR2 is FYEKMQ (reference sequence). Germline trimming cut 3 bases from V and 0 bases from J; bases unmatched to any gene: 2. CDR3 region: CASSFSGGGSGANVLTF. The CDR3 nucleotides read TGTGCCAGCAGCTTCAGCGGGGGGGGCTCTGGGGCCAACGTCCTGACTTTC.

This sequence joins TRBV4-2 and TRBJ1-2, with a tentative D call TRBD1 (6 bases). V dropped 4 bases and J dropped 7 bases, with 16 bases sitting between them. The CDR3 loop spans 14 amino acids. The germline CDR1 and CDR2 sequences are LGHNA and YNFKEQ. CDR3 bases: TGTGCCAGCAGCCGGCGGTCAGGGGAGGGTGGCTACACCTTC. Its protein is CASSRRSGEGGYTF.

V and J are TRBV27 and TRBJ2-4; 12 positions match TRBD2. The CDR3 has 19 residues. J gave up 0 bases and V 4 bases, and 10 bases lay outside the gene matches. Germline CDR1 MNHEY, CDR2 SMNVEV (reference sequence). The CDR3 loop is CASSSSLAGGRLAKNIQYF. CDR3 in DNA: TGTGCCAGCAGTTCCTCACTAGCGGGGGGCCGACTAGCCAAAAACATTCAGTACTTC.

This clone has a single count. This chain joins TRBV11-1 and TRBJ1-3, with TRBD1 as a possible D gene (5 bases). The germline V gene has CDR1 SGHAT and CDR2 FQDESV (reference sequence). V was pared by 8 bases and J by 2 bases, with 16 bases between. The CDR3 sequence is 15 residues long. CDR3 DNA sequence: TGTGCCAGCGGCCAGCGGAGGGGTACTGGAAACACCATATATTTT. Its protein product is CASGQRRGTGNTIYF.

This chain joins TRBV2 and TRBJ1-2; no firm D call. Germline CDR1 and CDR2: SNHLY and FYNNEI. V was pared by 5 bases and J by 1 base, with 14 bases between. The CDR3 is made up of 15 amino acids. The CDR3, as DNA: TGTGCCAGCAGTCAAAGGACGGGAGGTAACTATGGCTACACCTTC. Translated, it gives CASSQRTGGNYGYTF. Full variable domain (missing parts from reference TRBV2 and TRBJ1-2): EPEVTQTPSHQVTQMGQEVILRCVPISNHLYFYWYRQILGQKVEFLVSFYNNEISEKSEIFDDQFSVERPDGSNFTLKIRSTKLEDSAMYFCASSQRTGGNYGYTFGSGTRLTVV.

This chain connects TRBV10-2 to TRBJ1-5; 7 bases are shared with TRBD1. The germline gives CDR1 WSHSY, CDR2 SAAADI. This CDR3 contains 15 residues. V was clipped by 6 bases and J by 0 bases; unmatched bases: 5. This chain's CDR3 is CASRIGQDSNQPQHF. As DNA, the CDR3 is TGCGCCAGCAGGATCGGACAGGATAGCAATCAGCCCCAGCATTTT.

V usage is TRBV6-5 and J usage is TRBJ1-1; no clear D gene. The V end lost 7 bases, the J end lost 0 bases, and 15 bases lay between the germline ends. The CDR3 contains 15 residues. CDR1 and CDR2 from the germline V gene are MNHEY and SVGAGI. CDR3 sequence (DNA): TGTGCCAGCATGAGACGACACTTCATGAACACTGAAGCTTTCTTT. Residues: CASMRRHFMNTEAFF.

V is TRBV27 and J is TRBJ2-1, with 12 positions matching TRBD2. CDR1 is MNHEY, CDR2 SMNVEV, per germline (reference sequence). After removal of 4 bases from V and 1 base from J, the junction contained 11 bases not matched to a gene. The CDR3 is made up of 19 amino acids. The CDR3 DNA reads TGTGCCAGCAGTTCGTGGACTAGCGGGGACCCCAAATCCTACAATGAGCAGTTCTTC. Protein product: CASSSWTSGDPKSYNEQFF.

The chain carries TRBV2 and TRBJ2-2; 10 positions agree with TRBD2. This CDR3 has 17 residues. In germline, CDR1 is SNHLY, CDR2 FYNNEI. J lost 5 bases, V lost 8 bases, and 14 bases had no gene match. This CDR3 is CASGSMVLAGGTGELFF. The CDR3 DNA reads TGTGCCAGCGGATCGATGGTATTAGCGGGGGGTACCGGGGAGCTGTTTTTT.